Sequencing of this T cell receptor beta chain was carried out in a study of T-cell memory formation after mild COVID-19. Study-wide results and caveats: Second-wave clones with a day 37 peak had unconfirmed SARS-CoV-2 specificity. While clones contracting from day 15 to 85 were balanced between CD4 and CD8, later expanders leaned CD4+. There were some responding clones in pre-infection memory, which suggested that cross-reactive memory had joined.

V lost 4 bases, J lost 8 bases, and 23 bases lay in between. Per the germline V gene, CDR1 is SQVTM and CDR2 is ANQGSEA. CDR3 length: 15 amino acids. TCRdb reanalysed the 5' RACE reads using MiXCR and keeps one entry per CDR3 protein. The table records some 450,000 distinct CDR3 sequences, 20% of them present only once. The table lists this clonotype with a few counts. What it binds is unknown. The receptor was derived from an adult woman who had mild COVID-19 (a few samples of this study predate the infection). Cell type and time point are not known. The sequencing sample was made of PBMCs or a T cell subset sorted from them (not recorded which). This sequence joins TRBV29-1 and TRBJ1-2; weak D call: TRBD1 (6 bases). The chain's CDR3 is CSVVRGSGQGLGYTF. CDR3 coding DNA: TGCAGCGTTGTTCGCGGTTCAGGGCAGGGGTTGGGCTACACCTTC.